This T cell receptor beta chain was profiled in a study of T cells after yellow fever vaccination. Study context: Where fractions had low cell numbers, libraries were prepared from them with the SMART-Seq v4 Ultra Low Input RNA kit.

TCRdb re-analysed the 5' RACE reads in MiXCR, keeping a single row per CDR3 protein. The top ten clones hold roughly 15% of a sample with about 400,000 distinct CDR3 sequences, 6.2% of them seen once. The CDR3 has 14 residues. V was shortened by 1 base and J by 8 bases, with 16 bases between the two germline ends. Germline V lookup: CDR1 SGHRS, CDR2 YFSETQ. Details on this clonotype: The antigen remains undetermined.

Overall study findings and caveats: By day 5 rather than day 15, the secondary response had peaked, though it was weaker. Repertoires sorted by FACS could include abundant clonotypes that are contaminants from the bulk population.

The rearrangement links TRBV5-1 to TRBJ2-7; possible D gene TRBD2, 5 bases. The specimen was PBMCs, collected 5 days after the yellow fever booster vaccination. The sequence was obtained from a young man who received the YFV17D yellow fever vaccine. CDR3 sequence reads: CASSLTDSSIQQYF. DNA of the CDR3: TGCGCCAGCAGCTTGACGGACTCATCTATCCAGCAGTACTTC.